The entry below describes one T cell receptor beta chain. Its antigen remains unidentified. This entry is derived from a study of cytomegalovirus exposure and HLA in healthy donors. Study-wide findings and caveats: In vitro testing confirmed three CMV-associated chains as specific for CMV antigens. Accounts indicate the classifier identified cytomegalovirus status with strong specificity and sensitivity. According to a subsequent analysis, TCR clusters identified in the first cohort showed a tendency to co-occur across the approximately 120 validation repertoires. The study listed some 160 cytomegalovirus-associated TCR beta chains.

The CDR3 length is 16 residues. Germline CDR1 is SNHLY and CDR2 is FYNNEI. The V end was cut by 7 bases, the J end by 4 bases, with 22 bases between. Only in-frame clones appear in the TCRdb table, and some are missing; sequencing was by immunoSEQ multiplex PCR. The sample has about 82,000 clones, about 92% seen once; the top ten hold approximately 0.67%. The rearrangement links TRBV2 to TRBJ2-5, with D tentatively TRBD2 (7 bases). The TCR comes from a young man in good health and CMV-seronegative. Sequencing was carried out using PBMCs. CDR3 sequence: CASTPYGGGRRETQYF. For the CDR3, the DNA is TGTGCCAGCACTCCATATGGGGGGGGCCGCCGAGAGACCCAGTACTTC.